This TCR beta chain originates from a study of Graves' ophthalmopathy and Graves' hyperthyroidism. Study results and caveats: In separating ophthalmopathy from stable hyperthyroidism, a 13-signature model achieved around 85% sensitivity and about 80% specificity.

TCR beta CDR3 regions were amplified from RNA transcripts. In the first round, RT-PCR was carried out with HTBI primers, and a multiplex PCR formed the second round. TCRdb recomputed calls from the multiplex PCR reads with MiXCR, one row per CDR3 protein. The sample gives roughly 300,000 distinct CDR3 sequences, 15% to 20% of which show up once; 12% is in the top ten. This clonotype was seen at least ten times. Its antigen remains unknown. Sequences were obtained from peripheral blood. The receptor's source is an adult man with Graves' ophthalmopathy.

DNA of the CDR3: TGTGCACACACGGCCCGCTCCTATAATTCACCCCTCCACTTT. Protein product: CAHTARSYNSPLHF. The chain uses TRBV6-1 and TRBJ1-6; D not certain. CDR3 size: 14 residues. In germline, CDR1 is MNHNS, CDR2 SASEGT.